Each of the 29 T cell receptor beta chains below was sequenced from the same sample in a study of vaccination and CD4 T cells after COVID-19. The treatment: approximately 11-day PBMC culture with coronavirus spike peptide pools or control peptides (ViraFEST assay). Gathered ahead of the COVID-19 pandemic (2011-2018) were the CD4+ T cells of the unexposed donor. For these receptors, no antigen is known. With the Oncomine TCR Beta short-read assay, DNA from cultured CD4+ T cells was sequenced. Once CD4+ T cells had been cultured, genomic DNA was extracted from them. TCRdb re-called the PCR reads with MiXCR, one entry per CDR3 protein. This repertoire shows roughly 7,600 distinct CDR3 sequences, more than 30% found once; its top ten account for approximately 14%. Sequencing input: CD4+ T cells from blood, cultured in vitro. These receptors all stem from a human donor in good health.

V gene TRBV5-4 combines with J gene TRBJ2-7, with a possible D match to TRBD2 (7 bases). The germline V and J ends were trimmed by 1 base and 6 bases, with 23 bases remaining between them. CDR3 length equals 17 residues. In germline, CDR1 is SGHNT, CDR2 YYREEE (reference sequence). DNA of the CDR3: TGTGCCAGCAGCTTGAGAGGGCGCGGGGGCGCAAATGGCGAGCAGTACTTC. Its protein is CASSLRGRGGANGEQYF.

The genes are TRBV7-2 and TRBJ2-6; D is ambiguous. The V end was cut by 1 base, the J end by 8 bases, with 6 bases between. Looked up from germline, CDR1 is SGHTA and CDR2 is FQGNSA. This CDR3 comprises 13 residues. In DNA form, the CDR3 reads TGTGCCAGCAGCTTAGTAGGGACCAACGTCCTGACTTTC. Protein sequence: CASSLVGTNVLTF.

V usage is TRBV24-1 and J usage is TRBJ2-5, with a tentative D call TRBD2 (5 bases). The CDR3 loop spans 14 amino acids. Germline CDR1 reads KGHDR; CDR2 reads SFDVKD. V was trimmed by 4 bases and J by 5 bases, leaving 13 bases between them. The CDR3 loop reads CATSDRGNGETQYF. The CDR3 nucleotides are TGTGCCACCAGTGACCGGGGTAACGGGGAGACCCAGTACTTC.

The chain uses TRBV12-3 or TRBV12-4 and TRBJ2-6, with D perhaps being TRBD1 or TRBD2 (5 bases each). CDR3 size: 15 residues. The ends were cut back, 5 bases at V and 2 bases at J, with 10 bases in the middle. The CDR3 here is CASSIMGAGANVLTF. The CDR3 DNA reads TGTGCCAGCAGTATAATGGGGGCTGGGGCCAACGTCCTGACTTTC.

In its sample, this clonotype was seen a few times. CDR3 sequence: CATGPTGVENEQFF. DNA of the CDR3: TGTGCCACTGGGCCGACAGGGGTAGAAAATGAGCAGTTCTTC. This chain uses TRBV24-1 with TRBJ2-1, with TRBD1 identical over 8 bases. The V gene end was trimmed by 10 bases and the J gene end by 7 bases; junction bases not matched to a gene: 11. Germline CDR1 reads KGHDR; CDR2 reads SFDVKD. The CDR3 loop spans 14 amino acids.

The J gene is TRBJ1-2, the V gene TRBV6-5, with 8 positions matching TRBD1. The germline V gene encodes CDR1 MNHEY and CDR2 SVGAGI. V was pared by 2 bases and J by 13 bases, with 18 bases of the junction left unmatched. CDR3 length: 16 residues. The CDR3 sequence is CASSYMGQASSNVGTF. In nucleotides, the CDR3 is TGTGCCAGCAGTTACATGGGACAGGCGTCCTCAAACGTGGGCACCTTC.

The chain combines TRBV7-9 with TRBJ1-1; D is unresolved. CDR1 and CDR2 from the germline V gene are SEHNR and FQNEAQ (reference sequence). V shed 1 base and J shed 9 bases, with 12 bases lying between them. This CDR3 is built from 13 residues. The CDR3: CASSLDAGDQAFF. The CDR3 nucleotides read TGTGCCAGCAGCTTAGATGCGGGAGATCAAGCTTTCTTT. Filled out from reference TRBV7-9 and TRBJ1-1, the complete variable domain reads DTGVSQNPRHKITKRGQNVTFRCDPISEHNRLYWYRQTLGQGPEFLTYFQNEAQLEKSRLLSDRFSAERPKGSFSTLEIQRTEQGDSAMYLCASSLDAGDQAFFGQGTRLTVV.

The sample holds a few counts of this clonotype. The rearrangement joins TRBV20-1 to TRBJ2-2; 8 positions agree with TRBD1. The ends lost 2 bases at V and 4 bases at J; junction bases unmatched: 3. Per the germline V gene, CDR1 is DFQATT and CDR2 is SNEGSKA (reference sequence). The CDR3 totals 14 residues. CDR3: CSARYTGGTGELFF. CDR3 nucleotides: TGCAGTGCTAGATACACAGGGGGCACCGGGGAGCTGTTTTTT.

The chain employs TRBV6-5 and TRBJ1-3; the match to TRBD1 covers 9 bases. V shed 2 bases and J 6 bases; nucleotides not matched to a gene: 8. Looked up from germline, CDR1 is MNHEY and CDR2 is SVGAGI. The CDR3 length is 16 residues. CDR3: CASSYVGTGSQNTIYF. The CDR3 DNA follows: TGTGCCAGCAGTTACGTCGGGACAGGGAGTCAAAACACCATATATTTT.

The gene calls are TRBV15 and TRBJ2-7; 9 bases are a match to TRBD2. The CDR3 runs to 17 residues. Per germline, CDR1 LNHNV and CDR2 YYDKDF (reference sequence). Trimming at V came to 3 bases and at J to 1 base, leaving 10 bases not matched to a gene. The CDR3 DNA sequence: TGTGCCACCAGCAGGGAATTAAGCGGGAGGACGTCCTACGAGCAGTACTTC. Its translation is CATSRELSGRTSYEQYF.

DNA for the CDR3: TGTGCCAGCAGAGACCCTAGCGGGCGGGCGGATGAGCAGTTCTTC. It yields the protein CASRDPSGRADEQFF. The chain uses TRBV7-8 and TRBJ2-1, with 8 nucleotides matching TRBD2. There are 15 residues in the CDR3. The V gene end was trimmed by 6 bases and the J gene end by 8 bases; junction bases not matched to a gene: 12. Germline V gene data show CDR1 as SGHVS and CDR2 as FQNEAQ.

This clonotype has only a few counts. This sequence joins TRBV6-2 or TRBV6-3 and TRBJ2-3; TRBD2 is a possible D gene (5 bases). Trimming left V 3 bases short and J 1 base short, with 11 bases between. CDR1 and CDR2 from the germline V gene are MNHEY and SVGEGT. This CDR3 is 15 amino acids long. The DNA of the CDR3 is TGTGCCAGCAGTTATTGGGGTAGCGGCACAGATACGCAGTATTTT. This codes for CASSYWGSGTDTQYF.

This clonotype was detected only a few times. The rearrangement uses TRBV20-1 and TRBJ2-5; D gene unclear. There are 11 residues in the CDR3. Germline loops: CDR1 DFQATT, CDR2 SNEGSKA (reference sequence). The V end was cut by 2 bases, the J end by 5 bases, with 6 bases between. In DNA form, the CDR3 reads TGCAGTGCTAGATATGCGGAGACCCAGTACTTC. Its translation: CSARYAETQYF.

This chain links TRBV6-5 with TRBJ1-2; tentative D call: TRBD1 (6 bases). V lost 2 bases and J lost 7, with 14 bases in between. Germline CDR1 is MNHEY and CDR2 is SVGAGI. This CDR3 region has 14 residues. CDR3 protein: CASSYGTSGAGYTF. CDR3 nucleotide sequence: TGTGCCAGCAGTTACGGGACCTCAGGGGCTGGCTACACCTTC.

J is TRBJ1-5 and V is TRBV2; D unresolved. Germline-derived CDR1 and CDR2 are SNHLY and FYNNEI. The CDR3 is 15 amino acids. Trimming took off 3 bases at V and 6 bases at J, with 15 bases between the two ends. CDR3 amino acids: CASSELSPIGQPQHF. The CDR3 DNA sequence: TGTGCCAGCAGTGAGCTGAGTCCCATCGGTCAGCCCCAGCATTTT.

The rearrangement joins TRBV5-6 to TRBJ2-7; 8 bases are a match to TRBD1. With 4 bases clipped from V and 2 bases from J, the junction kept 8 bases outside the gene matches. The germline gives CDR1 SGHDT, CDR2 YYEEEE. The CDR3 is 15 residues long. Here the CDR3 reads CASSTWTGRTYEQYF. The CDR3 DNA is TGTGCCAGCAGCACCTGGACAGGGCGAACCTACGAGCAGTACTTC.

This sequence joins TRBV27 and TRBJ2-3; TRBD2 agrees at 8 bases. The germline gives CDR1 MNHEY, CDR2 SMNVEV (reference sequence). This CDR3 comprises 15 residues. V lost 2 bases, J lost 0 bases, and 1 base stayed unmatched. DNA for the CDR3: TGTGCCAGCAGTTTAAGCGGGAGCAGCACAGATACGCAGTATTTT. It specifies CASSLSGSSTDTQYF.

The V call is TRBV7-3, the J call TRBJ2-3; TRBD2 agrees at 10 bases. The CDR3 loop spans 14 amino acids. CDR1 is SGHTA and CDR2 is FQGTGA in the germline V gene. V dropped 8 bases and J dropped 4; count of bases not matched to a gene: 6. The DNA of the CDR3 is TGTGCCAGCCGCCTCGGGACTAGCGCAGATACGCAGTATTTT. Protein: CASRLGTSADTQYF.

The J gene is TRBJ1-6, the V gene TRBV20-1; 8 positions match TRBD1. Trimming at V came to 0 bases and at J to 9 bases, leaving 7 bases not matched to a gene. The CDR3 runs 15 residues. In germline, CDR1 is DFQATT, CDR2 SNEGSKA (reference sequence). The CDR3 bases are TGCAGTGCTAGAGATACCGGACAGGGTAGTTCACCCCTCCACTTT. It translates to CSARDTGQGSSPLHF.

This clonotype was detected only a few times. In DNA form, the CDR3 reads TGTGCCAGCAGTTACTCCAGGGGGCAAGAGACCCAGTACTTC. This codes for CASSYSRGQETQYF. This chain uses TRBV6-5 with TRBJ2-5; 7 positions match TRBD1. Germline V gene sequence: CDR1 MNHEY, CDR2 SVGAGI. The CDR3 runs 14 residues. The V gene end was trimmed by 0 bases and the J gene end by 2 bases; junction bases not matched to a gene: 0.

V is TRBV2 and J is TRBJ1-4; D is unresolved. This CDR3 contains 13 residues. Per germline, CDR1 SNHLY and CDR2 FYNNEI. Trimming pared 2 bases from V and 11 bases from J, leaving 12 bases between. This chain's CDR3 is CASSEYRLGKLFF. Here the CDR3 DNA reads TGTGCCAGCAGTGAATACCGATTGGGGAAACTGTTTTTT.

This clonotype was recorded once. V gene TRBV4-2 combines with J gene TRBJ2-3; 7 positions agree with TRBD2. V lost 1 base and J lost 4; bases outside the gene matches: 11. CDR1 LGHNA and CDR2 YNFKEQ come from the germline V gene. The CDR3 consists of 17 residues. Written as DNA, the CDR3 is TGTGCCAGCAGCCAAGCCCCCCTTCGGGAGGACCCAGATACGCAGTATTTT. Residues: CASSQAPLREDPDTQYF.

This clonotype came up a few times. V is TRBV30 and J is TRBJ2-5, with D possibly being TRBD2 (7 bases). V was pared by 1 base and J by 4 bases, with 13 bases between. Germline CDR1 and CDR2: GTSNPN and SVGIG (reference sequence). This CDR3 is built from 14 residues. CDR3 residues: CAWSGGGGGETQYF. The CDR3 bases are TGTGCCTGGAGTGGAGGGGGGGGTGGAGAGACCCAGTACTTC.

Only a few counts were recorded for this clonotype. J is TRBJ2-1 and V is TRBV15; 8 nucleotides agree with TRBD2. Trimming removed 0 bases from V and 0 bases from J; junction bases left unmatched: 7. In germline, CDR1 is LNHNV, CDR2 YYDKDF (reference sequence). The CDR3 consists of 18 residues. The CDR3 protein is CATSRDHGGVFSYNEQFF. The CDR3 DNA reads TGTGCCACCAGCAGAGATCACGGGGGGGTCTTCTCCTACAATGAGCAGTTCTTC.

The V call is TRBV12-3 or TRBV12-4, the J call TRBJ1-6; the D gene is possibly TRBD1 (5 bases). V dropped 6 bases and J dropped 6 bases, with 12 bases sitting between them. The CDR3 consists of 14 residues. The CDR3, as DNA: TGTGCCAGCAGCCCACGGGGGAGTAATTCACCCCTCCACTTT. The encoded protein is CASSPRGSNSPLHF.

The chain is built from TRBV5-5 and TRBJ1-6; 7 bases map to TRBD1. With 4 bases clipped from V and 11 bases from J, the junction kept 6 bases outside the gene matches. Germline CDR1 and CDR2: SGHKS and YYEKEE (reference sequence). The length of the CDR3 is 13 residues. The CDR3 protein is CASSLDRAPPLHF. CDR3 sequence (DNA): TGTGCCAGCAGCCTAGACAGGGCTCCACCCCTCCACTTT.

The CDR3 reads CASSPPGLAGNNEQFF. DNA of the CDR3: TGTGCCAGCAGCCCTCCGGGACTAGCGGGGAACAATGAGCAGTTCTTC. V gene TRBV7-2 combines with J gene TRBJ2-1; 13 bases are shared with TRBD2. Germline loops: CDR1 SGHTA, CDR2 FQGNSA. V dropped 5 bases and J dropped 5; count of bases not matched to a gene: 6. The CDR3 covers 16 residues.

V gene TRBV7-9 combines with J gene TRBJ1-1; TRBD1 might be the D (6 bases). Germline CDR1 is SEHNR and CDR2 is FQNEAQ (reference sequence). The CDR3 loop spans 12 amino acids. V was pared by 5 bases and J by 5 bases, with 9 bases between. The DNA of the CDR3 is TGTGCCAGCAGCCCCCAGGGGACTGAAGCTTTCTTT. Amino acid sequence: CASSPQGTEAFF.

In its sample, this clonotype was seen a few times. The CDR3 DNA reads TGTGCCAGCAGCTCTGGGTCGGGGACTGGAAACACCATATATTTT. Encoded protein: CASSSGSGTGNTIYF. J is TRBJ1-3 and V is TRBV7-2; no reliable D call. Germline CDR1 and CDR2: SGHTA and FQGNSA. The CDR3 length is 15 residues. Between the trimmed V and J ends, which lost 4 bases and 2 bases, there was a span of 12 bases.